This TCR beta chain was sequenced in a study of breast tumors, draining lymph nodes, adjacent tissues. V dropped 10 bases and J dropped 4 bases, with 22 bases sitting between them. This CDR3 is 15 amino acids long. Samples came from axillary lymph nodes draining the breast cancer. MiXCR was run by TCRdb on the multiplex PCR reads, yielding one entry per CDR3 protein. The sample shows some 150,000 distinct CDR3 sequences, roughly a third of them seen only once. V and J are TRBV12-3 or TRBV12-4 and TRBJ1-1, with D maybe TRBD1 (5 bases). This clonotype originated in a female donor with breast cancer. Some clones in this sample may be carry-over from other donors' samples. Sequences were obtained from axillary lymph node tissue. The CDR3 spells CAILQGHRGSTEAFF. CDR3 coding DNA: TGTGCCATCCTTCAGGGCCATCGGGGGAGCACTGAAGCTTTCTTT.